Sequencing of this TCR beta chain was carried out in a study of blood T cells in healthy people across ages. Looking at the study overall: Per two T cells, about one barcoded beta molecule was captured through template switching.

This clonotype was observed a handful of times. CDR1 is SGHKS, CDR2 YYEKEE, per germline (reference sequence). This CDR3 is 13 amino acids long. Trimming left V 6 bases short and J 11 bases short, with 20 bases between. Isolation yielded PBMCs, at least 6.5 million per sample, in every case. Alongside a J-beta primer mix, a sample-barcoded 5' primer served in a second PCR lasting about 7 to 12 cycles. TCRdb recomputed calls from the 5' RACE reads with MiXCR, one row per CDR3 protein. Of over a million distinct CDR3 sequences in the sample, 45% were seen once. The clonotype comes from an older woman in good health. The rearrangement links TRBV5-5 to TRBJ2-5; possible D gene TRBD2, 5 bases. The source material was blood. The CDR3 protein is CASTSDWSGEQYF. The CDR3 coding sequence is TGTGCCAGCACCTCGGACTGGTCGGGTGAGCAGTACTTC.